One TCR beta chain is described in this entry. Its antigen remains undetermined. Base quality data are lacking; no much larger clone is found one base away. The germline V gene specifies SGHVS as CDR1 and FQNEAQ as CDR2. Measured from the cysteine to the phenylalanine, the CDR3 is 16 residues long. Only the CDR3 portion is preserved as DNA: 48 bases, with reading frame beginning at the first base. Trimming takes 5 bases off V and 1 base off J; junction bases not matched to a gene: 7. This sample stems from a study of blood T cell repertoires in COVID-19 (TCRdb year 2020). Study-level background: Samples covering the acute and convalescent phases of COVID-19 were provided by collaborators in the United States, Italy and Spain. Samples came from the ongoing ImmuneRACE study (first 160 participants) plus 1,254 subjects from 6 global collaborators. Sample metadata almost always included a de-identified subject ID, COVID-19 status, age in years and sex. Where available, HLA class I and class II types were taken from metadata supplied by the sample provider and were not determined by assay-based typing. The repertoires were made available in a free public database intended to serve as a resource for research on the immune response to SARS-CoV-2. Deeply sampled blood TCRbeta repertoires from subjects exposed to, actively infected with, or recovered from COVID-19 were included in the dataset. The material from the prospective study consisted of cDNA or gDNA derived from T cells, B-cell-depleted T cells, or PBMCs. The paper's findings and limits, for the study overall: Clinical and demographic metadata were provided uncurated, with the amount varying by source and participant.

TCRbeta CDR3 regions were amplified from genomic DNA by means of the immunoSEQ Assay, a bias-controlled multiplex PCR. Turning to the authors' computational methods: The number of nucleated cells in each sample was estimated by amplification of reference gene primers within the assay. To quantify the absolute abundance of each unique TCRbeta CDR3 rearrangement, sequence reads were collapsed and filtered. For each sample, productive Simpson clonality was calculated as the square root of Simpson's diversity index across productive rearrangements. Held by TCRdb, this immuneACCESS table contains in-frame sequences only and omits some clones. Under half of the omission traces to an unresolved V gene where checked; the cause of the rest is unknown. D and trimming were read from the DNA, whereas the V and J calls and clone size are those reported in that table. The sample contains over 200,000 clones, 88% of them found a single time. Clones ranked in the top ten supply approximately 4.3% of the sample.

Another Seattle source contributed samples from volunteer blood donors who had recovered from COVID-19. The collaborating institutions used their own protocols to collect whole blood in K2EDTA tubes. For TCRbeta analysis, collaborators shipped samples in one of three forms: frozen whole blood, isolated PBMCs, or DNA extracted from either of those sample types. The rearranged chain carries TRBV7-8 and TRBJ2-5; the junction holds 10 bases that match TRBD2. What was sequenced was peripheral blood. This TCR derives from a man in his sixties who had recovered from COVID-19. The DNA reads TGTGCCAGCAGCCCAAGACTAGCGGGCCGCCAAGAGACCCAGTACTTC. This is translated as CASSPRLAGRQETQYF.